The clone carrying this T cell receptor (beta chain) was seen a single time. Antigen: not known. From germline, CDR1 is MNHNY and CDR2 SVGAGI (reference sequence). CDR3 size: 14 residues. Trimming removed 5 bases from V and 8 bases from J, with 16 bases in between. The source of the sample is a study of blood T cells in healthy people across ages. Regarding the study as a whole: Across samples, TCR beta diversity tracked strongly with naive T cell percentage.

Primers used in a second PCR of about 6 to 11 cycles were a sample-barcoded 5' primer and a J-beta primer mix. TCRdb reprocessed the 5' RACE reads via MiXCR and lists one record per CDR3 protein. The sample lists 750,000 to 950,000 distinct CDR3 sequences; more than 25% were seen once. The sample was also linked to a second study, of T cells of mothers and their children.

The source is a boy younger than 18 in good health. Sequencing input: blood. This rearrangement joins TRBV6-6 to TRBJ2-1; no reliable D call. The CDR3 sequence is CASSPPGRADEQFF. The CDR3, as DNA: TGTGCCAGCAGTCCCCCCGGAAGGGCGGATGAGCAGTTCTTC.